The 18 T cell receptor beta chains in this list originate from one sample, sequenced in a study of vaccination effects on CD4 cells after COVID-19. Antigen-specific CD4+ T cells were expanded (with viral peptide pools) by the ViraFEST assay ahead of sequencing. Culturing for 10 to 11 days preceded CD4+ T cell isolation. The healthy vaccine recipients, who had no prior SARS-CoV-2 infection, showed negative nucleocapsid antibodies. Profiling relied on immunoSEQ multiplex PCR, and the TCRdb table lists in-frame clones only, not all of them. The sample contains just under 75,000 clones, around 79% of which appear only once. No antigen has been assigned to these receptors. The sample was CD4+ T cells from PBMCs cultured with HCoV-NL63 spike peptides, taken before COVID-19 vaccination. These TCRs come from a human donor who received a COVID-19 vaccine.

V gene TRBV13 combines with J gene TRBJ2-3; 10 bases are shared with TRBD2. V gave up 4 bases and J gave up 5 bases; unmatched junction bases: 9. Germline lookup yields CDR1 PRHDT and CDR2 FYEKMQ (reference sequence). This CDR3 comprises 16 residues. The CDR3 nucleotides are TGTGCCAGCAGCTCCAGACTAGCGGGCTTGGGAGATACGCAGTATTTT. Translation gives CASSSRLAGLGDTQYF.

V gene TRBV19 combines with J gene TRBJ2-5, with 11 bases identical to TRBD1. Per germline, CDR1 LNHDA and CDR2 SQIVND (reference sequence). The CDR3 has 15 amino acids. Germline trimming cut 6 bases from V and 1 base from J; bases unmatched to any gene: 4. DNA for the CDR3: TGTGCCAGTAGGTGGACAGGGGGCCTCCAAGAGACCCAGTACTTC. Residues: CASRWTGGLQETQYF.

This clone was seen a handful of times. This rearrangement joins TRBV19 to TRBJ1-1; possibly TRBD1 for D (6 bases). Germline CDR1 LNHDA, CDR2 SQIVND (reference sequence). The CDR3 has 16 residues. V shed 2 bases and J shed 6 bases, with 19 bases lying between them. The CDR3: CASSISPGGHTAEAFF. The CDR3, as DNA: TGTGCCAGTAGTATAAGTCCGGGGGGACATACGGCTGAAGCTTTCTTT.

J is TRBJ2-3 and V is TRBV6-6, with a weak D call TRBD1 (7 bases). Germline V gives CDR1 MNHNY, CDR2 SVGAGI (reference sequence). V was clipped by 5 bases and J by 4 bases, with 10 bases between them. The CDR3 totals 13 residues. The CDR3 loop reads CASSQGGPDTQYF. The CDR3 bases are TGTGCCAGCAGTCAGGGGGGTCCAGATACGCAGTATTTT.

The chain employs TRBV28 and TRBJ1-5; D unresolved. Germline V gene sequence: CDR1 MDHEN, CDR2 SYDVKM. V was pared by 4 bases and J by 4 bases, with 5 bases between. The CDR3 sequence is 12 residues long. CDR3 residues: CASSSPNQPQHF. The CDR3 DNA is TGTGCCAGCAGTTCGCCTAATCAGCCCCAGCATTTT.

The chain links TRBV6-5 to TRBJ1-6; D perhaps matches TRBD1 (5 bases). V lost 3 bases and J 6 bases, leaving 12 bases between the germline ends. The germline gives CDR1 MNHEY, CDR2 SVGAGI. This CDR3 spans 15 amino acids. CDR3 sequence reads: CASSYLARVNSPLHF. CDR3 sequence (DNA): TGTGCCAGCAGTTATTTGGCCAGGGTTAATTCACCCCTCCACTTT.

The V and J genes are TRBV28 and TRBJ2-2, with D perhaps matching TRBD1 (6 bases). CDR1 is MDHEN, CDR2 SYDVKM, per germline. V was shortened by 5 bases and J by 2 bases, with 12 bases between the two germline ends. The CDR3 consists of 15 residues. CDR3 coding DNA: TGTGCCAGCAGTGCCGGGACAACAAACACCGGGGAGCTGTTTTTT. It yields the protein CASSAGTTNTGELFF.

The chain carries TRBV2 and TRBJ1-5; the match to TRBD1 covers 7 bases. This CDR3 is 14 amino acids long. Germline V gene data show CDR1 as SNHLY and CDR2 as FYNNEI. V was clipped by 5 bases and J by 1 base; unmatched bases: 2. In DNA, the CDR3 is TGTGCCAGCAGTTCGGACAGGAGCAATCAGCCCCAGCATTTT. This gives the protein CASSSDRSNQPQHF. The entire variable domain, with the rest obtained from reference TRBV2 and TRBJ1-5, is as follows: EPEVTQTPSHQVTQMGQEVILRCVPISNHLYFYWYRQILGQKVEFLVSFYNNEISEKSEIFDDQFSVERPDGSNFTLKIRSTKLEDSAMYFCASSSDRSNQPQHFGDGTRLSIL.

The chain combines TRBV10-3 with TRBJ2-5; no firm D call. Trimming cost V 6 bases and J 3 bases, with 11 bases left between them. The CDR3 loop spans 13 amino acids. Germline CDR1 and CDR2: ENHRY and SYGVKD. The CDR3 DNA reads as TGTGCCATCAGGGCCGAGATCAAAGAGACCCAGTACTTC. Its translation: CAIRAEIKETQYF.

A note on this clone: In the same sample, other DNA sequences code for this CDR3. V gene TRBV24-1 combines with J gene TRBJ2-1; TRBD2 matches 9 bases. J gave up 7 bases and V 3 bases, and 9 bases lay outside the gene matches. The CDR3 runs to 16 residues. Germline V lookup: CDR1 KGHDR, CDR2 SFDVKD. CDR3 in DNA: TGTGCCACCAGTGATCACGGCGGGGGGGCCGGAAATGAGCAGTTCTTC. This gives the protein CATSDHGGGAGNEQFF.

This chain joins TRBV4-1 and TRBJ1-2; TRBD1 aligns across 8 bases. CDR3 length: 16 amino acids. Germline lookup yields CDR1 MGHRA and CDR2 YSYEKL. With V trimmed by 1 base and J by 1 base, 5 bases remained unmatched. CDR3: CASSQAGTGSNYGYTF. CDR3 nucleotide sequence: TGCGCCAGCAGCCAAGCCGGGACAGGCAGTAACTATGGCTACACCTTC.

The chain has TRBV3-1 (or the pseudogene TRBV3-2) and TRBJ2-2; D is possibly TRBD1 (6 bases). The CDR3 covers 16 residues. Germline-derived CDR1 and CDR2 are LGHDT and YNNKEL (reference sequence). V lost 5 bases and J lost 2, with 15 bases in between. The CDR3 DNA follows: TGTGCCAGCAGCAGAACCGGGACATACAACACCGGGGAGCTGTTTTTT. Protein product: CASSRTGTYNTGELFF.

The V call is TRBV10-2, the J call TRBJ2-7; a weak D match, TRBD1 (6 bases). Trimming took 5 bases from V and 6 from J, leaving 11 bases between them. There are 12 residues in the CDR3. Per germline, CDR1 WSHSY and CDR2 SAAADI. DNA for the CDR3: TGCGCCAGCAGTTCGACAGGACTCGAGCAGTACGTC. Protein product: CASSSTGLEQYV.

V gene TRBV7-2 combines with J gene TRBJ2-1, with 10 bases fitting TRBD2. Trimming cost V 3 bases and J 6 bases; bases outside gene matches: 5. The V gene's germline CDR1 is SGHTA and CDR2 FQGNSA. This CDR3 is 15 amino acids long. The DNA for the CDR3 is TGTGCCAGCAGCTTTACTAGCGGGGCACGCAATGAGCAGTTCTTC. This encodes CASSFTSGARNEQFF.

This clone was seen a few times. V and J are TRBV4-3 and TRBJ1-3; weak D call: TRBD1 (5 bases). V gave up 2 bases and J gave up 0 bases, with 11 bases separating them. CDR3 length equals 16 residues. CDR1 LGHNA and CDR2 YSLEER come from the germline V gene. CDR3 residues: CASSQKDTSSGNTIYF. The CDR3, as DNA: TGCGCCAGCAGCCAAAAGGACACGAGCTCTGGAAACACCATATATTTT.

J is TRBJ2-1 and V is TRBV28; 8 bases line up with TRBD2. Trimming cost V 5 bases and J 10 bases; bases outside gene matches: 16. Germline V gene lookup returns CDR1 MDHEN and CDR2 SYDVKM. The CDR3 totals 16 residues. CDR3 loop: CASSPLGSGERWEQFF. The CDR3 region has the DNA TGTGCCAGCAGTCCGCTGGGTAGCGGGGAGAGGTGGGAGCAGTTCTTC. Full variable domain (remainder filled in from reference TRBV28 and TRBJ2-1): DVKVTQSSRYLVKRTGEKVFLECVQDMDHENMFWYRQDPGLGLRLIYFSYDVKMKEKGDIPEGYSVSREKKERFSLILESASTNQTSMYLCASSPLGSGERWEQFFGPGTRLTVL.

The rearrangement joins TRBV5-1 to TRBJ1-2; no definite D call. Germline CDR1 reads SGHRS; CDR2 reads YFSETQ. V was clipped by 0 bases and J by 2 bases, with 14 bases between them. The CDR3 length is 16 residues. Here the CDR3 DNA reads TGCGCCAGCAGCTTGGTATCGGGCCAACCCAACTATGGCTACACCTTC. This codes for CASSLVSGQPNYGYTF.

The chain joins TRBV14 to TRBJ2-7; no clear D gene. CDR1 is SGHDN and CDR2 is FVKESK in the germline V gene. The CDR3 runs to 13 residues. V lost 0 bases to trimming and J lost 4 bases, with 7 bases between them. CDR3 in amino acids: CASSQESTYEQYV. The DNA of the CDR3 is TGTGCCAGCAGCCAAGAAAGCACTTACGAGCAGTACGTC.